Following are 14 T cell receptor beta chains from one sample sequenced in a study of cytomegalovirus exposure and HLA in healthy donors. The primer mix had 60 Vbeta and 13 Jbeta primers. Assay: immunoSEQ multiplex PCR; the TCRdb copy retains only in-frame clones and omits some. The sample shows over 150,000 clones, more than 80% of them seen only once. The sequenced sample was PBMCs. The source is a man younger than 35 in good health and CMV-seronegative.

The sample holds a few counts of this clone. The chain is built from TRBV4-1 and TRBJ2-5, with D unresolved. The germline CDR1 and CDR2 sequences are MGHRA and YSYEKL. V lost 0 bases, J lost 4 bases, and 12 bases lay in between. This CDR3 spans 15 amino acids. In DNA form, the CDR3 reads TGCGCCAGCAGCCAAGAGTCGGTCCTCGGAGAGACCCAGTACTTC. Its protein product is CASSQESVLGETQYF.

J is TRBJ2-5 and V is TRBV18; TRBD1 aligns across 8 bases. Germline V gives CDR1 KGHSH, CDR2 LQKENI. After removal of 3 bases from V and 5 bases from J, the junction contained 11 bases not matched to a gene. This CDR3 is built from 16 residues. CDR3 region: CASSPLSAGGYETQYF. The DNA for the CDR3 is TGTGCCAGCTCACCCCTGTCAGCAGGGGGCTACGAGACCCAGTACTTC.

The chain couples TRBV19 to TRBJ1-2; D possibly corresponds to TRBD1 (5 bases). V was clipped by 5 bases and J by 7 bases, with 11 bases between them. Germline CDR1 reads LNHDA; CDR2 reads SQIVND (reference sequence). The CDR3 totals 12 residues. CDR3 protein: CASSANRPGYTF. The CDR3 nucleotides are TGTGCCAGTAGTGCTAACAGGCCTGGCTACACCTTC.

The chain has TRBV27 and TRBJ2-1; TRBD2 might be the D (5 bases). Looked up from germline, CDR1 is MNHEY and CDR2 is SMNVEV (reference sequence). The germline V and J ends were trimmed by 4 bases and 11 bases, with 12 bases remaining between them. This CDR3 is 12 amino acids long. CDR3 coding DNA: TGTGCCAGCAGTTCTAGCTTAGTGAAGCAGTTCTTC. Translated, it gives CASSSSLVKQFF.

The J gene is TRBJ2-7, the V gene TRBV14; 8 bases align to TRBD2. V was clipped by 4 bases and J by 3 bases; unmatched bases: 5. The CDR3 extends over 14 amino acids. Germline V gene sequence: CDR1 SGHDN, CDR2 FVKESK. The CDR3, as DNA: TGTGCCAGCAGCCTTTTAGCGGGAATCTACGAGCAGTACTTC. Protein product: CASSLLAGIYEQYF.

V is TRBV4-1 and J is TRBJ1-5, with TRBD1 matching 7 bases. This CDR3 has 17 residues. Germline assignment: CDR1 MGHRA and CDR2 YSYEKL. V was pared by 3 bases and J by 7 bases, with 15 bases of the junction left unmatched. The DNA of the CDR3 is TGCGCCAGCAGCCATGAATGGACAGGCGGATTGGGCCAGCCCCAGCATTTT. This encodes CASSHEWTGGLGQPQHF.

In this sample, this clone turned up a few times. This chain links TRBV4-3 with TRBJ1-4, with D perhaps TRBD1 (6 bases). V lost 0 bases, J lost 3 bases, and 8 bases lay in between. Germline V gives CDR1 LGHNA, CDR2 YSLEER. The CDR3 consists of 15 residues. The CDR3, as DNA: TGCGCCAGCAGCCAAGACGGACAGCCTAATGAAAAACTGTTTTTT. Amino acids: CASSQDGQPNEKLFF.

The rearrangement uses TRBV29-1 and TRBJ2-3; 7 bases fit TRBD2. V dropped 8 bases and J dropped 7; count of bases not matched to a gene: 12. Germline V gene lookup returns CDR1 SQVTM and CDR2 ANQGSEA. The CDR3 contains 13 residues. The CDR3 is CSSKSAGSNTQYF. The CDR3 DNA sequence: TGCAGCTCAAAGTCAGCGGGATCTAATACGCAGTATTTT.

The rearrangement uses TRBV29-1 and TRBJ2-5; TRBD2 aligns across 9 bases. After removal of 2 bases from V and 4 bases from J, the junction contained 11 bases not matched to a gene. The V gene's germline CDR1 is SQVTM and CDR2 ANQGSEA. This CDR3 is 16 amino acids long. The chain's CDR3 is CSVEQSDRRGGETQYF. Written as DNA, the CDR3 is TGCAGCGTTGAACAGTCGGACAGGCGGGGGGGAGAGACCCAGTACTTC.

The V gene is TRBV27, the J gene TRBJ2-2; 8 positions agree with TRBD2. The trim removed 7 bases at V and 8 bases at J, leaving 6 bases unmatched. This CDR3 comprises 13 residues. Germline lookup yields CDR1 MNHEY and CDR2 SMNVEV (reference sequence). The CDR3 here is CASIGGAEGELFF. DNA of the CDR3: TGTGCCAGCATCGGGGGGGCTGAGGGGGAGCTGTTTTTT.

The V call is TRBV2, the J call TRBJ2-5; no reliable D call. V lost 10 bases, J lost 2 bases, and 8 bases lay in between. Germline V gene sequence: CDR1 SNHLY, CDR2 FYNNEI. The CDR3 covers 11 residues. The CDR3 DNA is TGTGCCACGAGGCAGCAAGAGACCCAGTACTTC. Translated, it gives CATRQQETQYF. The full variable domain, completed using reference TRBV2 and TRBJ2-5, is EPEVTQTPSHQVTQMGQEVILRCVPISNHLYFYWYRQILGQKVEFLVSFYNNEISEKSEIFDDQFSVERPDGSNFTLKIRSTKLEDSAMYFCATRQQETQYFGPGTRLLVL.

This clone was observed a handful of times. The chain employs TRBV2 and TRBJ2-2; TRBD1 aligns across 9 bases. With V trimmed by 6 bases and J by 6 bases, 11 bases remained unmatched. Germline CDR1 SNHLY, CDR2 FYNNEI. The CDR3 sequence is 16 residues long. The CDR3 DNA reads TGTGCCAGCAGCGTTTTCCGGGACAGGGCCGCCGGGGAGCTGTTTTTT. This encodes CASSVFRDRAAGELFF.

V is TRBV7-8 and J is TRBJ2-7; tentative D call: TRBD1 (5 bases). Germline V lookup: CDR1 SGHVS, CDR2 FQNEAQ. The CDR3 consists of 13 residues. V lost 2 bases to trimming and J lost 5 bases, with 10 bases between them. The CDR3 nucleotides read TGTGCCAGCAGCTTATTATCCAGGGACGAGCAGTACTTC. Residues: CASSLLSRDEQYF.

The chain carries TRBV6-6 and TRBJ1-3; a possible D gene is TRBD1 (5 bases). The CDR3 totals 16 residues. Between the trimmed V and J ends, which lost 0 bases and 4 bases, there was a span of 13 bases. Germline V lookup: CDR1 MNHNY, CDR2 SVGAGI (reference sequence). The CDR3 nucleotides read TGTGCCAGCAGTTACTCCCGGGGGTTAAGGGGAAACACCATATATTTT. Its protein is CASSYSRGLRGNTIYF.